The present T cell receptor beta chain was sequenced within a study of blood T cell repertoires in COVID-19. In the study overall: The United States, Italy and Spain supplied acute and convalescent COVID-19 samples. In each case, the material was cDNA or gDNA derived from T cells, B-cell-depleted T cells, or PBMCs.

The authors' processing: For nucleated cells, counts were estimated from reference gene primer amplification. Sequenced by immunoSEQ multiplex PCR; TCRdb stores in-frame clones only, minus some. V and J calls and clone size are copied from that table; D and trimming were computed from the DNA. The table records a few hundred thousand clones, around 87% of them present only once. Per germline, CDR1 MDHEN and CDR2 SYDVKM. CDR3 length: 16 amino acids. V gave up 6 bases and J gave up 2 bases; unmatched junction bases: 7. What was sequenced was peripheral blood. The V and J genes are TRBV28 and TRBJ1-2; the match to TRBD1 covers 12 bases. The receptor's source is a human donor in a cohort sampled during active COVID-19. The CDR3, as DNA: TGTGCCAGCAGGGGACAGGGGGCTGTGACGAACTATGGCTACACCTTC. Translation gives CASRGQGAVTNYGYTF.